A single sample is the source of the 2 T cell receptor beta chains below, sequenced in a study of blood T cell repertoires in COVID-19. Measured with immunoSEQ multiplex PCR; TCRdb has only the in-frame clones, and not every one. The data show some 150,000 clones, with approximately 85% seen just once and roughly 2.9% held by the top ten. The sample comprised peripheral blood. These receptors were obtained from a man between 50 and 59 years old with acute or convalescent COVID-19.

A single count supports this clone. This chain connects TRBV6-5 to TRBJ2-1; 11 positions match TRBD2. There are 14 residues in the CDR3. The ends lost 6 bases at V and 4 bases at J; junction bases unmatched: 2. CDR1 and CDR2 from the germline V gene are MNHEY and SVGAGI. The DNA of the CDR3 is TGTGCCAGCAGCTCTAGCGGGGGGTACAATGAGCAGTTCTTC. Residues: CASSSSGGYNEQFF.

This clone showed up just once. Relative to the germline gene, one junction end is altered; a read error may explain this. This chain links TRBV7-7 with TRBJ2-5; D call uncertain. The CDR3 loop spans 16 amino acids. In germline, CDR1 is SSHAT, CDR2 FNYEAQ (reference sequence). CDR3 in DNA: TGTGCTAGCAGCCACGACGGGTTGGGTCACCAAGAGACCCAGTACTTC. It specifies CASSHDGLGHQETQYF.